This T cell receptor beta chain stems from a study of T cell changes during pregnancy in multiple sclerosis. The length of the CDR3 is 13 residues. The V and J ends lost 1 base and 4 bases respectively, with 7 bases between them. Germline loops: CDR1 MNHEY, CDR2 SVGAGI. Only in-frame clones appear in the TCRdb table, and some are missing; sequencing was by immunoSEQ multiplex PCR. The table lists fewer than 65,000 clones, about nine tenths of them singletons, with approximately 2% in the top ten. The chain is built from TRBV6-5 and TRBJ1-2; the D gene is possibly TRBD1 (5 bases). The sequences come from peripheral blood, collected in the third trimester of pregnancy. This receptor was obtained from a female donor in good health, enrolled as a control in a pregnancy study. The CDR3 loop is CASSYFTGYGYTF. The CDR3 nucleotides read TGTGCCAGCAGTTACTTCACAGGCTATGGCTACACCTTC.